This TCR beta chain stems from a study of blood T cell repertoires in COVID-19. Background on the study: Whether acute or convalescent, the COVID-19 samples came from the United States, Italy and Spain. The analysed material was cDNA or gDNA that came from T cells, B-cell-depleted T cells, or PBMCs.

The ends were cut back, 5 bases at V and 4 bases at J, with 22 bases in the middle. Germline CDR1 reads SEHNR; CDR2 reads FQNEAQ (reference sequence). The CDR3 is 17 amino acids. Per the authors' pipeline: By means of reference gene primer amplification, nucleated cell counts were estimated. Sequencing was performed with immunoSEQ multiplex PCR; in TCRdb, only in-frame clones are kept and a portion is missing. V and J calls and clone size follow that table, whereas D and trimming were derived from the DNA. The data show tens of thousands of clones, approximately 88% seen once. This receptor was taken from a man aged 50 to 60 with active COVID-19. Sequencing was performed on peripheral blood. V is TRBV7-9 and J is TRBJ2-3; the D gene is possibly TRBD1 (6 bases). CDR3 protein: CASSRQLRTVRADTQYF. As DNA, the CDR3 is TGTGCCAGCAGCCGCCAGCTTCGGACAGTTAGAGCAGATACGCAGTATTTT.